This T cell receptor beta chain was observed in a study of blood T cells in healthy people across ages. Sample-barcoded 5' priming and a J-beta primer mix drove a second PCR of roughly 7 to 11 cycles. TCRdb used MiXCR to reprocess the 5' RACE reads, holding one entry per CDR3 protein. The data show about 830,000 distinct CDR3 sequences, about 59% seen once. In its sample, this clonotype was seen once. Germline assignment: CDR1 MNHEY and CDR2 SMNVEV (reference sequence). The CDR3 contains 15 residues. The V and J ends lost 5 bases and 2 bases, in that order; junction bases with no gene match: 5. What was sequenced was blood. The V and J genes are TRBV27 and TRBJ2-3; TRBD1 aligns across 9 bases. The source is a man aged 25 to 40 in good health. This CDR3 reads CASSHDRGVTDTQYF. The CDR3 DNA sequence: TGTGCCAGCAGTCACGACAGGGGGGTCACAGATACGCAGTATTTT.